The 21 T cell receptor beta chains listed next were all sequenced from one sample in a study of metastatic and nonmetastatic thyroid tumors. TCRdb called clones again from the PCR reads with MiXCR. There are tens of thousands of clones in the sample; 20% to 25% occur only once, and roughly 15% lies in the top ten. Patients underwent thyroid surgery, and none had received any treatment before it. The sequencing sample was made of tumor tissue. The receptors come from a female donor with papillary thyroid cancer or a benign thyroid nodule (not recorded which). Some clones in this sample may be carry-over from other donors' samples.

J is TRBJ2-7 and V is TRBV20-1; D is tentatively TRBD1 or TRBD2 (5 bases each). Trimming pared 2 bases from V and 4 bases from J, leaving 15 bases between. The CDR3 is made up of 14 amino acids. Germline CDR1 DFQATT, CDR2 SNEGSKA (reference sequence). The CDR3 reads CSARPDTEGYEQYF. For the CDR3, the DNA is TGCAGTGCTAGACCAGACACAGAGGGGTACGAGCAGTACTTC.

This clone was found a few times. The chain carries TRBV6-1 and TRBJ2-1, with 7 positions matching TRBD1. With 5 bases clipped from V and 1 base from J, the junction kept 5 bases outside the gene matches. CDR1 MNHNS and CDR2 SASEGT come from the germline V gene. This CDR3 spans 15 amino acids. The CDR3 nucleotides read TGTGCCAGCAGTCGCGTGACAGGGTCCTACAATGAGCAGTTCTTC. The encoded protein is CASSRVTGSYNEQFF.

This clone was seen ten or more times. The chain links TRBV20-1 to TRBJ1-6, with no clear D. This CDR3 comprises 13 residues. Germline-derived CDR1 and CDR2 are DFQATT and SNEGSKA (reference sequence). The ends were cut back, 3 bases at V and 9 bases at J, with 12 bases in the middle. In DNA form, the CDR3 reads TGCAGTGCTAGGGAGGCCCCGGGTTCACCCCTCCACTTT. It specifies CSAREAPGSPLHF.

The table lists this clone with many counts. The chain recombines TRBV20-1 with TRBJ1-5, with D unresolved. The CDR3 loop spans 13 amino acids. Germline CDR1 reads DFQATT; CDR2 reads SNEGSKA (reference sequence). V lost 3 bases, J lost 0 bases, and 6 bases lay in between. This chain's CDR3 is CSASGYSNQPQHF. The CDR3 DNA sequence: TGCAGTGCTAGTGGGTATAGCAATCAGCCCCAGCATTTT.

This sequence joins TRBV18 and TRBJ2-7; a possible D gene is TRBD2 (5 bases). V lost 6 bases and J lost 4, with 13 bases in between. This CDR3 region has 13 residues. From germline, CDR1 is KGHSH and CDR2 LQKENI. The DNA for the CDR3 is TGTGCCAGCTCGCCTACTAGAAATTACGAGCAGTACTTC. This gives the protein CASSPTRNYEQYF.

This clone was observed at least ten times. V usage is TRBV6-2 or TRBV6-3 and J usage is TRBJ2-3; 8 bases are shared with TRBD2. The CDR3 consists of 15 residues. Germline CDR1 reads MNHEY; CDR2 reads SVGEGT. The V and J ends lost 6 bases and 4 bases, in that order; junction bases with no gene match: 9. The CDR3 DNA is TGTGCCAGCAGCCTATCCGGGGGGGCCGCAGATACGCAGTATTTT. Translation gives CASSLSGGAADTQYF.

The V call is TRBV10-3, the J call TRBJ1-1; D not certain. Trimming removed 3 bases at V and 0 bases at J, with 8 bases between. Germline-derived CDR1 and CDR2 are ENHRY and SYGVKD. The CDR3 loop spans 14 amino acids. The CDR3 sequence is CAISDNELNTEAFF. CDR3 in DNA: TGTGCCATCAGTGATAACGAACTGAACACTGAAGCTTTCTTT.

For this clone: The germline gene is not matched at one end of the junction; a read error may be the cause. The chain joins TRBV3-1 to TRBJ1-4; D is unclear. Germline V gene data show CDR1 as LGHDT and CDR2 as YNNKEL (reference sequence). The CDR3 has 13 residues. CDR3 loop: CASSQASFMKNCF. In DNA, the CDR3 is TGTGCCAGCAGCCAAGCCTCGTTTATGAAAAACTGTTTT.

In its sample, this clone was seen many times. The chain employs TRBV7-2 and TRBJ2-3; no clear D. Germline V lookup: CDR1 SGHTA, CDR2 FQGNSA. Trimming left V 5 bases short and J 2 bases short, with 14 bases between. The CDR3 runs 15 residues. The CDR3 sequence is CASSGSYLNTDTQYF. The CDR3 DNA follows: TGTGCCAGCAGCGGATCCTACCTAAACACAGATACGCAGTATTTT.

There are many counts of this clone. This chain uses TRBV6-2 or TRBV6-3 with TRBJ1-2, with a possible D match to TRBD1 (5 bases). This CDR3 region has 14 residues. Trimming stripped 4 bases from V and 2 bases from J, with 11 bases between. Germline V lookup: CDR1 MNHEY, CDR2 SVGEGT. CDR3 amino acids: CASSSPTENYGYTF. CDR3 DNA sequence: TGTGCCAGCAGTTCTCCGACAGAAAACTATGGCTACACCTTC.

The chain couples TRBV3-1 to TRBJ2-1; the match to TRBD2 covers 9 bases. V dropped 1 base and J dropped 9; count of bases not matched to a gene: 7. Per the germline V gene, CDR1 is LGHDT and CDR2 is YNNKEL (reference sequence). The CDR3 consists of 15 residues. CDR3 amino acids: CASSQGGGGAPEQFF. The DNA for the CDR3 is TGTGCCAGCAGCCAAGGGGGCGGGGGGGCACCTGAGCAGTTCTTC.

The sample holds a few counts of this clone. The chain links TRBV6-2 or TRBV6-3 to TRBJ1-4; D may be TRBD1 (5 bases). Germline-derived CDR1 and CDR2 are MNHEY and SVGEGT. With 5 bases removed from V and 4 bases from J, the gap between germline ends came to 14 bases. The CDR3 is made up of 15 amino acids. The CDR3: CASSQSTVGNEKLFF. As DNA, the CDR3 is TGTGCCAGCAGTCAATCGACAGTTGGTAATGAAAAACTGTTTTTT.

This clone was recorded a few times. The CDR3 is CASSRQGLSPLHF. CDR3 DNA: TGTGCCAGCAGCCGGCAGGGGTTATCACCCCTCCACTTT. The V gene is TRBV16, the J gene TRBJ1-6; a possible D gene is TRBD1 (6 bases). CDR1 and CDR2 (germline): KGHSY, FQNENV. V was trimmed by 4 bases and J by 10 bases, leaving 11 bases between them. This CDR3 contains 13 residues.

The chain is built from TRBV5-1 and TRBJ2-1; D gene uncertain. The ends were cut back, 0 bases at V and 5 bases at J, with 9 bases in the middle. Germline V gives CDR1 SGHRS, CDR2 YFSETQ. This CDR3 region has 14 residues. CDR3 in DNA: TGCGCCAGCAGCTTGGCGGGCAGACACAATGAGCAGTTCTTC. This sequence encodes CASSLAGRHNEQFF.

The chain carries TRBV5-6 and TRBJ1-2; no clear D gene. The V end lost 0 bases, the J end lost 3 bases, and 12 bases lay between the germline ends. The CDR3 totals 15 residues. Germline-derived CDR1 and CDR2 are SGHDT and YYEEEE. For the CDR3, the DNA is TGTGCCAGCAGCTTGGGTCCCAGGCCGGACTATGGCTACACCTTC. Its protein is CASSLGPRPDYGYTF. The full variable domain, completed using reference TRBV5-6 and TRBJ1-2, is DAGVTQSPTHLIKTRGQQVTLRCSPKSGHDTVSWYQQALGQGPQFIFQYYEEEERQRGNFPDRFSGHQFPNYSSELNVNALLLGDSALYLCASSLGPRPDYGYTFGSGTRLTVV.

This clone occurred many times. V is TRBV30 and J is TRBJ1-2; D gene uncertain. Germline CDR1 is GTSNPN and CDR2 is SVGIG (reference sequence). The CDR3 extends over 12 amino acids. V shed 7 bases and J shed 6 bases, with 15 bases lying between them. The CDR3 bases are TGTGCCTCGGTGACCAGCACCAATGGCTACACCTTC. Translation gives CASVTSTNGYTF.

This sequence joins TRBV20-1 and TRBJ1-1; D gene unclear. The V end lost 4 bases, the J end lost 0 bases, and 12 bases lay between the germline ends. Germline V CDR1 and CDR2: DFQATT, SNEGSKA (reference sequence). The CDR3 covers 14 residues. The CDR3: CSATRQNMNTEAFF. The CDR3 coding sequence is TGCAGTGCTACTCGCCAGAATATGAACACTGAAGCTTTCTTT.

This clone was seen a handful of times. This chain uses TRBV28 with TRBJ2-7, with TRBD2 as a possible D gene (5 bases). V lost 6 bases and J 3 bases, leaving 18 bases between the germline ends. This CDR3 has 15 residues. Germline V gene sequence: CDR1 MDHEN, CDR2 SYDVKM. The CDR3 sequence is CASSPGISNHYEQYF. The CDR3 DNA reads as TGTGCCAGCAGCCCCGGGATTTCTAATCACTACGAGCAGTACTTC.

The chain joins TRBV3-1 to TRBJ1-2; perhaps TRBD1 as D (5 bases). Germline V CDR1 and CDR2: LGHDT, YNNKEL (reference sequence). The ends were cut back, 6 bases at V and 5 bases at J, with 13 bases in the middle. This CDR3 has 13 amino acids. The CDR3 region has the DNA TGTGCCAGCAGTTTTTTTGGGGGATATGGCTACACCTTC. Protein product: CASSFFGGYGYTF.

The chain carries TRBV6-1 and TRBJ1-4; TRBD1 aligns across 8 bases. Germline V gene sequence: CDR1 MNHNS, CDR2 SASEGT. There are 16 residues in the CDR3. V shed 1 base, J shed 8 bases, and the junction held 9 bases outside the gene matches. The CDR3 protein is CASSEDTGTGYEKLFF. The CDR3 bases are TGTGCCAGCAGTGAAGACACCGGGACAGGCTACGAAAAACTGTTTTTT.

The sample holds many counts of this clone. At the DNA level, this CDR3 is encoded by other sequences in the same sample as well. V and J are TRBV20-1 and TRBJ1-5; 7 bases align to TRBD1. V trimming: 4 bases; J trimming: 5 bases; junction bases outside the gene matches: 8. Germline values: CDR1 DFQATT, CDR2 SNEGSKA (reference sequence). CDR3 length equals 14 residues. The CDR3 here is CSATQGEGHQPQHF. The CDR3 DNA reads TGCAGTGCTACCCAGGGGGAAGGACATCAGCCCCAGCATTTT.